These T cell receptor beta chains were read from a single sample in a study of blood T cell repertoires in COVID-19. Assay used: immunoSEQ multiplex PCR; TCRdb lists only in-frame clones, some missing. The table records about 220,000 clones, about 86% of them present only once. Sequencing used peripheral blood. The source of these receptors is a woman aged 60 to 75 with acute or convalescent COVID-19. The CDR3 runs from the conserved cysteine through the conserved F or W. A D gene is named only where the DNA matches it firmly. Not all rows give a size; the values are once, few, many and, for expanded clones, a class.

j_call | v_call | clone_size | d_call | cdr3_nt | cdr3_aa
TRBJ1-1 | TRBV12-3/TRBV12-4 | few | - | TGTGCCAGCAGAGGGAGGATGACCGCTGAAGCTTTCTTT | CASRGRMTAEAFF
TRBJ1-1 | TRBV29-1 | - | - | TGCAGCGTGAGGGACACCCAGAACACTGAAGCTTTCTTT | CSVRDTQNTEAFF
TRBJ1-5 | TRBV27 | - | - | TGTGCCACGGGTATGGATCAGCCCCAGCATTTT | CATGMDQPQHF
TRBJ1-1 | TRBV11-2 | - | TRBD1 | TGTGCCAGCAGCCCGCAGGGGGCAGCGGTTGAAGCTTTCTTT | CASSPQGAAVEAFF
TRBJ1-5 | TRBV6-5 | - | - | TGTGCCAGCAGCCGACACAGCGGTGGGCAGCCCCAGCATTTT | CASSRHSGGQPQHF
TRBJ1-1 | TRBV6-6 | once | - | TGTGCCAGCAGTTATGCGGAGCCAAACACTGAAGCTTTCTTT | CASSYAEPNTEAFF
TRBJ2-7 | TRBV5-1 | - | - | TGCGCCAGCAGCTCATACATGTCGTCAGGCTACGAGCAGTACTTC | CASSSYMSSGYEQYF
TRBJ1-1 | TRBV19 | - | - | TGTGCCAGTCAAAGGGGTAGCACTGAAGCTTTCTTT | CASQRGSTEAFF
TRBJ2-6 | TRBV6-6 | few | TRBD1 | TGTGCCAGCAGTCAGGGGGCGCTGGGGGCCAACGTCCTGACTTTC | CASSQGALGANVLTF
TRBJ1-1 | TRBV7-2 | - | - | TGTGCCAGCAGCGTCGGAGGTGTTCCTGAAGCTTTCTTT | CASSVGGVPEAFF
TRBJ1-1 | TRBV3-1/TRBV3-2 | - | TRBD1 | TGTGCCAGCAGCACCCGGGGTAGTCGACAGGGGGCTGCTGAAGCTTTCTTT | CASSTRGSRQGAAEAFF
TRBJ1-1 | TRBV12-3/TRBV12-4 | - | - | TGTGCCAGCAGAAGACAGTCGAACACTGAAGCTTTCTTT | CASRRQSNTEAFF
TRBJ1-3 | TRBV5-6 | - | - | TGTGCCAGCAGCCCGACAAGCTCTGGAAACACCATATATTTT | CASSPTSSGNTIYF
TRBJ1-5 | TRBV2 | - | TRBD1 | TGTGCCAGCAGTGCTTCAGGGGGCCATCAGCCCCAGCATTTT | CASSASGGHQPQHF
TRBJ2-5 | TRBV5-1 | - | TRBD2 | TGCGCCAGCAGCTCAAATAGCGGGGGGCGGGAAGAGACCCAGTACTTC | CASSSNSGGREETQYF
TRBJ2-1 | TRBV9 | few | TRBD2 | TGTGCCAGCAATGCTGGCGGGGGGGCGTCCTACAATGAGCAGTTCTTC | CASNAGGGASYNEQFF
TRBJ1-6 | TRBV30 | - | TRBD1 | TGTGCCTGCTCCGGGACAGGGAATTCACCCCTCCACTTT | CACSGTGNSPLHF
TRBJ2-1 | TRBV2 | - | TRBD2 | TGTGCCAGCAGTGAGACTAGCGGGGGGGCCTACAATGAGCAGTTCTTC | CASSETSGGAYNEQFF
TRBJ1-2 | TRBV28 | few | - | TGTGCCAGCAGTACCTACCACAGGGAAACGGGCGGCTACACCTTC | CASSTYHRETGGYTF
TRBJ1-2 | TRBV7-2 | - | - | TGTGCCAGCAGCTACGCCCCGACAGCTAACTATGGCTACACCTTC | CASSYAPTANYGYTF
TRBJ1-4 | TRBV3-1/TRBV3-2 | - | - | TGTGCCAGCAGCCGAGACAGTCAGGGGGAAAAACTGTTTTTT | CASSRDSQGEKLFF
TRBJ1-1 | TRBV28 | many | - | TGTGCCAGTGGAGTCGGGGGGCTGGAAGCTTTCTTT | CASGVGGLEAFF
TRBJ1-6 | TRBV7-2 | - | TRBD1 | TGTGCCAGCAGCTCCACAGGGGATTCACCCCTCCACTTT | CASSSTGDSPLHF
TRBJ2-5 | TRBV18 | once | TRBD2 | TGTGCCAGCTCACCAAATGCGGGGGTCCAAGAGACCCAGTACTTC | CASSPNAGVQETQYF
TRBJ2-2 | TRBV5-4 | - | TRBD1 | TGTGCCAGCAGCTCTCGACAGGGGGCGAACACCGGGGAGCTGTTTTTT | CASSSRQGANTGELFF
TRBJ2-7 | TRBV5-4 | - | - | TGTGCCAGCAGCTTAGGGACACGGGCCTACGAGCAGTACTTC | CASSLGTRAYEQYF
TRBJ1-1 | TRBV4-1 | few | TRBD1 | TGCGCCAGCAGCCAAATAGACAGGGGGGGAAACACTGAAGCTTTCTTT | CASSQIDRGGNTEAFF
TRBJ2-3 | TRBV14 | - | TRBD2 | TGTGCCAGCAGCCAAAGAACTCCGGGGGGGGATACGCAGTATTTT | CASSQRTPGGDTQYF
TRBJ2-5 | TRBV10-3 | once | TRBD1 | TGTGCCATCAGGAATGACAGGGAAGAGACCCAGTACTTC | CAIRNDREETQYF
TRBJ1-6 | TRBV6-1 | - | - | TGTGCCAGCAGTGAAGTCCTGGGAGGGAATTCACCCCTCCACTTT | CASSEVLGGNSPLHF
TRBJ2-7 | TRBV13 | few | TRBD1 | TGTGCCAGCAGCTTCGGACAGGGGGTGGGTTTGGGGCAGTACTTC | CASSFGQGVGLGQYF
TRBJ1-4 | TRBV4-1 | - | - | TGCGCCAGCAGCCAAGAAACAGGGCGAGGTGAAAAACTGTTTTTT | CASSQETGRGEKLFF
TRBJ1-1 | TRBV18 | - | TRBD1 | TGTGCCAGCTCACGACAGGGGGGCACTGAAGCTTTCTTT | CASSRQGGTEAFF
TRBJ1-2 | TRBV11-3 | few | - | TGTGCCAGCAGCTTTAGGGGAAAAGTAGGCTACACCTTC | CASSFRGKVGYTF
TRBJ2-4 | TRBV11-2 | - | - | TGTGCCAGCAGCTCCCCCTTGGACTACGAAAACATTCAGTACTTC | CASSSPLDYENIQYF
TRBJ2-5 | TRBV4-2 | - | TRBD2 | TGTGCCAGCAGCCAAGACGTAGCGGGGGGGCCGGAAGAGACCCAGTACTTC | CASSQDVAGGPEETQYF
TRBJ2-1 | TRBV5-1 | - | TRBD1 | TGCGCCAGCAGCTTGGAGGACAGGGGGAGGAATGAGCAGTTCTTC | CASSLEDRGRNEQFF
TRBJ2-7 | TRBV5-1 | - | TRBD2 | TGCGCCAGCAGCTACGGCGGGGGGAACTACGAGCAGTACTTC | CASSYGGGNYEQYF
TRBJ1-2 | TRBV6-5 | - | TRBD1 | TGTGCCAGCACCGTGACAGGGGGCAATCGCTATGGCTACACCTTC | CASTVTGGNRYGYTF
TRBJ1-1 | TRBV5-5 | - | - | TGTGCCAGCAGCCCCGGTGGGGGGGCGATGAACACTGAAGCTTTCTTT | CASSPGGGAMNTEAFF
TRBJ2-1 | TRBV4-2 | - | - | TGTGCCAGCAGCCAAGGCCGGAGAGATGAGCAGTTCTTC | CASSQGRRDEQFF
TRBJ2-2 | TRBV28 | once | TRBD1 | TGTGCCAGCAGCCCCGGGACAGGGACTTACACCGGGGAGCTGTTTTTT | CASSPGTGTYTGELFF
TRBJ1-2 | TRBV30 | - | TRBD1 | TGTGCCTGGAGTGTACGGGACAGGGATTATGGCTACACCTTC | CAWSVRDRDYGYTF
TRBJ1-3 | TRBV5-6 | - | - | TGTGCCAGCAGCCTCGGGTCCGCCACCATATATTTT | CASSLGSATIYF
TRBJ2-7 | TRBV18 | - | TRBD1 | TGTGCCAGCTCACCACCGTTTGGGACAGGAACCTACGAGCAGTACTTC | CASSPPFGTGTYEQYF
TRBJ2-1 | TRBV6-5 | - | TRBD2 | TGTGCCAGCAGGGGCGGGGGGGCCTACAATGAGCAGTTCTTC | CASRGGGAYNEQFF
TRBJ1-6 | TRBV6-5 | once | - | TGTGCCAGCGGGACTGGCTACTCACCCCTCCACTTT | CASGTGYSPLHF
TRBJ1-2 | TRBV13 | - | TRBD1 | TGTGCCAGCAGCTTAAATGCGAGACAGGGCTACTATGGCTACACCTTC | CASSLNARQGYYGYTF
TRBJ2-5 | TRBV7-9 | - | - | TGTGCCAGCAGCTGGGACTCTTCCGCGACCCAGTACTTC | CASSWDSSATQYF
TRBJ1-2 | TRBV7-2 | few | TRBD1 | TGTGCCAGCAGCTTAGACAGGGGGTATGGCTACACCTTC | CASSLDRGYGYTF